One sample yielded the 7 T cell receptor beta chains listed below, sequenced in a study of cytomegalovirus exposure and HLA in healthy donors. Use of 60 Vbeta and 13 Jbeta primers characterized the PCR. Only in-frame clones appear in the TCRdb table, and some are missing; sequencing was by immunoSEQ multiplex PCR. The table has about 170,000 clones, roughly three quarters seen once. The sample consisted of PBMCs. These receptors originate from a man aged 35 to 55 in good health and CMV-seropositive.

The chain recombines TRBV27 with TRBJ2-1, with D uncertain. The V gene lost 0 bases and the J gene lost 0 bases, with 15 bases spanning the gap. CDR1 and CDR2 from the germline V gene are MNHEY and SMNVEV (reference sequence). The length of the CDR3 is 18 residues. The CDR3 DNA follows: TGTGCCAGCAGTTTATCGGGTCTGGGTCGGAGCTCCTACAATGAGCAGTTCTTC. Its translation: CASSLSGLGRSSYNEQFF.

This chain joins TRBV6-5 and TRBJ2-1, with a possible D match to TRBD2 (6 bases). Trimming pared 4 bases from V and 9 bases from J, leaving 7 bases between. Germline V gives CDR1 MNHEY, CDR2 SVGAGI. There are 11 residues in the CDR3. The CDR3 spells CASSFSGEQFF. The CDR3 DNA is TGTGCCAGCAGTTTTAGCGGTGAGCAGTTCTTC.

The chain is built from TRBV6-6 and TRBJ1-5, with a weak D call TRBD1 (6 bases). Germline V gene data show CDR1 as MNHNY and CDR2 as SVGAGI (reference sequence). This CDR3 region has 14 residues. V was pared by 5 bases and J by 6 bases, with 14 bases between. For the CDR3, the DNA is TGTGCCAGCAGTCGGGGGGGGGCTGGTCAGCCCCAGCATTTT. It specifies CASSRGGAGQPQHF.

The chain couples TRBV23-1 to TRBJ1-4; D call uncertain. Being an ORF, TRBV23-1 has a function that is uncertain. The CDR3 has 15 amino acids. Trimming shortened V by 0 bases and J by 6 bases, and 11 bases separated the two germline ends. The CDR3, as DNA: TGCGCCAGCAGTCAATCTGTGTCCAGTTATGAAAAACTGTTTTTT. Protein: CASSQSVSSYEKLFF.

The rearrangement links TRBV29-1 to TRBJ1-2, with 7 positions matching TRBD1. The J segment lost 5 bases and the V segment lost 6 bases, leaving 12 bases of the junction unmatched. The germline V gene encodes CDR1 SQVTM and CDR2 ANQGSEA. The CDR3 is 14 residues long. The CDR3 DNA reads as TGCAGCGTGGAGGATCAGGACAGGCTTTATGGCTACACCTTC. Translated: CSVEDQDRLYGYTF.

This clone was seen a single time. V gene TRBV5-5 combines with J gene TRBJ1-4, with no clear D. Germline assignment: CDR1 SGHKS and CDR2 YYEKEE (reference sequence). Trimming took off 0 bases at V and 0 bases at J, with 18 bases between the two ends. The CDR3 length is 19 residues. DNA for the CDR3: TGTGCCAGCAGCTTGGCGTTCCCCTCGGGGATCGCAACTAATGAAAAACTGTTTTTT. Its translation: CASSLAFPSGIATNEKLFF.

This clone has just a few counts. The chain has TRBV28 and TRBJ1-1; 7 nucleotides match TRBD1. From germline, CDR1 is MDHEN and CDR2 SYDVKM. V gave up 6 bases and J gave up 7 bases; unmatched junction bases: 8. The CDR3 extends over 13 amino acids. The CDR3 bases are TGTGCCAGCAGGACAGGGACCCCTTTTGAAGCTTTCTTT. This translates into CASRTGTPFEAFF.